The 5 T cell receptor beta chains given below trace back to one sample, sequenced in a study of beta chain features in type 1 diabetes. All of the isolated RNA was reverse transcribed, so expressed TCRB transcripts were sequenced. Method: immunoSEQ multiplex PCR; TCRdb's copy keeps in-frame clones and lacks some. This table holds about 150,000 clones, about 9.2% found once. Sequenced material: central memory CD4+ T cells from blood. Receptors were obtained from a man younger than 35 in good health.

The rearrangement uses TRBV7-9 and TRBJ1-3; 7 bases line up with TRBD1. The V segment lost 2 bases and the J segment 1 base; nucleotides outside the gene matches: 5. The CDR3 is 16 residues long. Germline lookup yields CDR1 SEHNR and CDR2 FQNEAQ (reference sequence). The CDR3: CASSLQGQQSGNTIYF. CDR3 coding DNA: TGTGCCAGCAGCTTACAGGGACAGCAATCTGGAAACACCATATATTTT. Supplemented by reference TRBV7-9 and TRBJ1-3, the full variable domain reads DTGVSQNPRHKITKRGQNVTFRCDPISEHNRLYWYRQTLGQGPEFLTYFQNEAQLEKSRLLSDRFSAERPKGSFSTLEIQRTEQGDSAMYLCASSLQGQQSGNTIYFGEGSWLTVV.

This clone was observed many times. V gene TRBV5-6 combines with J gene TRBJ2-4; 9 bases are shared with TRBD1. The V gene's germline CDR1 is SGHDT and CDR2 YYEEEE. V shed 3 bases, J shed 8 bases, and the junction held 3 bases outside the gene matches. This CDR3 is 13 amino acids long. The CDR3 protein is CASSWGQGDIQYF. The CDR3 bases are TGTGCCAGCAGCTGGGGACAGGGTGACATTCAGTACTTC.

This clone was seen repeatedly, ten times or more. The chain joins TRBV4-1 to TRBJ2-7; tentatively, D is TRBD2 (7 bases). The CDR3 sequence is 15 residues long. Germline V gene data show CDR1 as MGHRA and CDR2 as YSYEKL. V dropped 4 bases and J dropped 2 bases, with 15 bases sitting between them. CDR3 sequence reads: CASSPRGQAAYEQYF. The CDR3, as DNA: TGCGCCAGCAGCCCGCGGGGGCAGGCAGCCTACGAGCAGTACTTC.

The chain has TRBV30 and TRBJ2-3; possibly TRBD1 for D (6 bases). Trimming shortened V by 2 bases and J by 1 base, and 10 bases separated the two germline ends. Germline loops: CDR1 GTSNPN, CDR2 SVGIG (reference sequence). The CDR3 consists of 14 residues. The CDR3 DNA reads TGTGCCTGGAGTAGCAGGGGAGGCACAGATACGCAGTATTTT. This translates into CAWSSRGGTDTQYF.

V and J are TRBV19 and TRBJ2-3; possible D gene TRBD2, 5 bases. The CDR3 has 15 amino acids. Trimming shortened V by 3 bases and J by 2 bases, and 12 bases separated the two germline ends. Per the germline V gene, CDR1 is LNHDA and CDR2 is SQIVND (reference sequence). In DNA, the CDR3 is TGTGCCAGTAGTATCCTCCGGGGTTACACAGATACGCAGTATTTT. This gives the protein CASSILRGYTDTQYF. Together with reference TRBV19 and TRBJ2-3, the CDR3 gives the full variable domain: DGGITQSPKYLFRKEGQNVTLSCEQNLNHDAMYWYRQDPGQGLRLIYYSQIVNDFQKGDIAEGYSVSREKKESFPLTVTSAQKNPTAFYLCASSILRGYTDTQYFGPGTRLTVL.